At least ten counts were recorded for the clone carrying this T cell receptor (beta chain). Its target is unknown. Researchers barred patients who had uncontrolled infection, other autoimmune disease, pregnancy or lactation. This entry is derived from a study of T cells in Graves' hyperthyroidism and ophthalmopathy. RNA transcripts yielded amplified TCR beta CDR3 regions. HTBI primers were employed in a first-round RT-PCR of the TCR CDR3. A single record per CDR3 protein comes from TCRdb applying MiXCR to the multiplex PCR reads. The data hold hundreds of thousands of distinct CDR3 sequences, with around 20% observed a single time. Germline V gene sequence: CDR1 SNHLY, CDR2 FYNNEI. There are 13 residues in the CDR3. V was trimmed by 8 bases and J by 2 bases, leaving 12 bases between them. Points from the study as a whole: Ophthalmopathy was model-predicted a median roughly 6.3 months pre-onset.

The specimen was blood. This receptor was taken from a man aged 50-59 years with Graves' ophthalmopathy. The chain is built from TRBV2 and TRBJ1-1; D remains ambiguous. The CDR3 reads CASATGANTEAFF. The CDR3 coding sequence is TGTGCCAGCGCCACGGGAGCTAACACTGAAGCTTTCTTT.